One sample yielded the 28 T cell receptor beta chains listed below, sequenced in a study of post-analysis software for immune sequencing data. Regarding the study as a whole: Elevated frequency relative to controls characterized four or five TRBV segments in patients, TRBV5-6, TRBV5-1 and TRBV20-1 among them.

These TCRs are of unknown antigen specificity. Each TCR beta cDNA library carried unique molecular identifiers. From the PCR reads, TCRdb called clonotypes with MiXCR, one entry per CDR3 protein. The sample has hundreds of thousands of distinct CDR3 sequences; around 40% are singletons. Material: blood. Source of these receptors: a girl aged 10 to 17 with multiple sclerosis.

This clonotype turned up a few times. The J gene is TRBJ2-7, the V gene TRBV20-1; D unclear. Per the germline V gene, CDR1 is DFQATT and CDR2 is SNEGSKA (reference sequence). V was cut by 3 bases and J by 0 bases, with 6 bases left in between. The CDR3 is 12 amino acids. CDR3 amino acids: CSASQDSYEQYF. In DNA form, the CDR3 reads TGCAGTGCTAGCCAGGACTCCTACGAGCAGTACTTC.

This chain connects TRBV12-3 or TRBV12-4 to TRBJ2-3; 9 bases are shared with TRBD1. The CDR3 runs 15 residues. Trimming removed 6 bases from V and 2 bases from J; junction bases left unmatched: 6. The CDR3 sequence: CASRTGGGHTDTQYF. For the CDR3, the DNA is TGTGCCAGCAGGACAGGGGGAGGACACACAGATACGCAGTATTTT.

The chain carries TRBV7-8 and TRBJ2-1, with TRBD2 matching over 13 bases. J lost 8 bases, V lost 3 bases, and 4 bases had no gene match. The CDR3 is 15 amino acids. Germline V gene sequence: CDR1 SGHVS, CDR2 FQNEAQ. The CDR3, as DNA: TGTGCCAGCAGCTTGACTAGCGGGAGGTTCTATGAGCAGTTCTTC. Its translation: CASSLTSGRFYEQFF.

The chain recombines TRBV5-1 with TRBJ2-5; maybe TRBD1 (5 bases). This CDR3 is built from 14 residues. V gave up 1 base and J gave up 3 bases, with 10 bases separating them. Germline V gene data show CDR1 as SGHRS and CDR2 as YFSETQ. The CDR3 sequence is CASSLMRREETQYF. The CDR3 coding sequence is TGCGCCAGCAGCTTGATGCGCAGGGAAGAGACCCAGTACTTC.

The chain employs TRBV7-9 and TRBJ2-7, with 9 bases matching TRBD1. V was clipped by 6 bases and J by 5 bases; unmatched bases: 5. Germline CDR1 and CDR2: SEHNR and FQNEAQ (reference sequence). The CDR3 is 13 residues long. In nucleotides, the CDR3 is TGTGCCAGCAGTTGGGACAGGGCTAACGAGCAGTACTTC. Its translation is CASSWDRANEQYF.

In this sample, this clonotype turned up a few times. The rearrangement links TRBV29-1 to TRBJ1-2; TRBD1 is a possible D gene (5 bases). The CDR3 sequence is 17 residues long. Germline CDR1 reads SQVTM; CDR2 reads ANQGSEA. Trimming stripped 5 bases from V and 5 bases from J, with 27 bases between. CDR3 nucleotide sequence: TGCAGCGTTCCCCTGACTGGTTCGGTCAGGGTGGAGTATGGCTACACCTTC. It yields the protein CSVPLTGSVRVEYGYTF. Drawing the rest from reference TRBV29-1 and TRBJ1-2, the complete variable domain is SAVISQKPSRDICQRGTSLTIQCQVDSQVTMMFWYRQQPGQSLTLIATANQGSEATYESGFVIDKFPISRPNLTFSTLTVSNMSPEDSSIYLCSVPLTGSVRVEYGYTFGSGTRLTVV.

This clonotype was seen many times. The chain combines TRBV5-6 with TRBJ1-5; D gene ambiguous. V lost 7 bases, J lost 5 bases, and 4 bases lay in between. Germline V CDR1 and CDR2: SGHDT, YYEEEE. CDR3 length equals 10 residues. In DNA form, the CDR3 reads TGTGCCAGCGGCTATCAGCCCCAGCATTTT. As protein: CASGYQPQHF.

The CDR3 region has the DNA TGCGCCAGCAGCTTGGACGGGGATAACTATGGCTACACCTTC. Its protein product is CASSLDGDNYGYTF. The V and J genes are TRBV5-1 and TRBJ1-2; D unresolved. The CDR3 consists of 14 residues. Germline V gives CDR1 SGHRS, CDR2 YFSETQ. V was trimmed by 0 bases and J by 1 base, leaving 7 bases between them.

The rearrangement uses TRBV29-1 and TRBJ2-7, with D tentatively TRBD1 (5 bases). CDR1 and CDR2 from the germline V gene are SQVTM and ANQGSEA. Trimming removed 7 bases at V and 3 bases at J, with 10 bases between. The CDR3 is made up of 11 amino acids. CDR3 in DNA: TGCAGCGCTGGACAAAACTACGAGCAGTACTTC. It is translated as CSAGQNYEQYF.

This clonotype was observed a handful of times. The chain is built from TRBV5-4 and TRBJ2-4; 16 bases are a match to TRBD2. The CDR3 has 17 residues. Germline values: CDR1 SGHNT, CDR2 YYREEE (reference sequence). Trimming cost V 4 bases and J 7 bases; bases outside gene matches: 8. The CDR3 here is CASSRAGTSGRANIQYF. CDR3 nucleotides: TGTGCCAGCAGCCGTGCCGGGACTAGCGGGAGGGCGAACATTCAGTACTTC.

The table lists this clonotype with a few counts. The rearrangement links TRBV12-3 or TRBV12-4 to TRBJ1-1; 8 bases agree with TRBD1. The ends lost 5 bases at V and 1 base at J; junction bases unmatched: 3. CDR3 length: 14 residues. For the CDR3, the DNA is TGTGCCAGCAGTGGACAGGGAGGGAACACTGAAGCTTTCTTT. This sequence encodes CASSGQGGNTEAFF.

This clonotype has a count of ten or more. The chain joins TRBV7-9 to TRBJ2-5, with no clear D. This CDR3 region has 10 residues. CDR1 is SEHNR, CDR2 FQNEAQ, per germline (reference sequence). Trimming took 1 base from V and 6 from J, leaving 0 bases between them. CDR3 sequence (DNA): TGTGCCAGCAGCTTAGAGACCCAGTACTTC. Translation gives CASSLETQYF.

The CDR3 DNA sequence: TGTGCCAGCAGTGACTCGACGGGAGGGGGCACAGATACGCAGTATTTT. Amino acids: CASSDSTGGGTDTQYF. This chain joins TRBV6-4 and TRBJ2-3; 8 bases line up with TRBD2. This CDR3 region has 16 residues. The V gene end was trimmed by 0 bases and the J gene end by 1 base; junction bases not matched to a gene: 3. The germline V gene has CDR1 MRHNA and CDR2 SNTAGT.

V gene TRBV4-1 combines with J gene TRBJ1-5; no definite D call. The germline V gene encodes CDR1 MGHRA and CDR2 YSYEKL. The CDR3 has 16 amino acids. Trimming removed 0 bases from V and 5 bases from J, with 14 bases in between. CDR3 nucleotide sequence: TGCGCCAGCAGCCAAGATGGAGGTCCAACGCATCAGCCCCAGCATTTT. Residues: CASSQDGGPTHQPQHF.

The sample holds a few counts of this clonotype. This rearrangement joins TRBV7-2 to TRBJ2-3; TRBD2 agrees at 11 bases. Unmatched junction bases numbered 6, after V lost 6 bases and J lost 4 bases. This CDR3 has 15 residues. CDR1 is SGHTA, CDR2 FQGNSA, per germline. The CDR3 DNA reads as TGTGCCAGCAGGTCGACTAGCGGGATTTCAGATACGCAGTATTTT. It specifies CASRSTSGISDTQYF.

This rearrangement joins TRBV28 to TRBJ1-5, with D possibly being TRBD1 (6 bases). This CDR3 is 14 amino acids long. The V gene's germline CDR1 is MDHEN and CDR2 SYDVKM. V lost 6 bases and J 4 bases, leaving 13 bases between the germline ends. Here the CDR3 reads CASRTRRGNQPQHF. CDR3 sequence (DNA): TGTGCCAGCAGAACGAGGAGGGGGAATCAGCCCCAGCATTTT.

The genes are TRBV6-6 and TRBJ2-7; 8 nucleotides line up with TRBD1. This CDR3 region has 15 residues. The trim removed 7 bases at V and 1 base at J, leaving 9 bases unmatched. Germline CDR1 and CDR2: MNHNY and SVGAGI (reference sequence). The CDR3 sequence is CASTTGRGLSYEQYF. The CDR3 nucleotides are TGTGCCAGCACCACAGGCAGGGGGCTTTCCTACGAGCAGTACTTC.

The chain has TRBV5-1 and TRBJ1-2; tentatively, D is TRBD1 (6 bases). The CDR3 length is 16 residues. CDR1 is SGHRS, CDR2 YFSETQ, per germline. The V end was cut by 1 base, the J end by 6 bases, with 19 bases between. CDR3 DNA: TGCGCCAGCAGCTTGTACACAGGGATCGAGGGCGATGGCTACACCTTC. This gives the protein CASSLYTGIEGDGYTF.

V is TRBV24-1 and J is TRBJ2-4, with D possibly TRBD1 on 5 matching bases. The CDR3 totals 18 residues. Germline values: CDR1 KGHDR, CDR2 SFDVKD. V was shortened by 4 bases and J by 0 bases, with 18 bases between the two germline ends. The CDR3 region is CATSETTTVPLAKNIQYF. In DNA form, the CDR3 reads TGTGCCACCAGTGAGACAACGACAGTCCCTTTAGCCAAAAACATTCAGTACTTC.

This sequence joins TRBV20-1 and TRBJ2-6; D not resolved. Trimming stripped 2 bases from V and 1 base from J, with 6 bases between. Per germline, CDR1 DFQATT and CDR2 SNEGSKA (reference sequence). This CDR3 has 14 residues. DNA of the CDR3: TGCAGTGCTAGAACAGCTTCTGGGGCCAACGTCCTGACTTTC. Translation: CSARTASGANVLTF.

Only a few counts were recorded for this clonotype. The chain has TRBV6-2 or TRBV6-3 and TRBJ2-3; 7 bases fit TRBD2. V gave up 6 bases and J gave up 5 bases; unmatched junction bases: 11. The CDR3 loop spans 15 amino acids. Germline V gene data show CDR1 as MNHEY and CDR2 as SVGEGT. CDR3 amino acids: CASRRSGITRDTQYF. The CDR3 nucleotides are TGTGCCAGCAGAAGAAGCGGGATTACACGAGATACGCAGTATTTT.

V usage is TRBV29-1 and J usage is TRBJ2-5; 8 bases match TRBD2. The better agreement between TRBJ2-7 and the DNA end casts doubt on the J call. The length of the CDR3 is 15 residues. The germline CDR1 and CDR2 sequences are SQVTM and ANQGSEA. In DNA, the CDR3 is TGCAGCGTCCGGACCCGACTAGCGTCTCCCTACGAGCAGTACTTC. This sequence encodes CSVRTRLASPYEQYF.

The CDR3 region is CASGVPGAAQETQYF. The CDR3 DNA is TGTGCCAGCGGAGTGCCGGGAGCTGCACAAGAGACCCAGTACTTC. V and J are TRBV7-2 and TRBJ2-5; perhaps TRBD2 as D (6 bases). Germline V gene lookup returns CDR1 SGHTA and CDR2 FQGNSA. V gave up 8 bases and J gave up 2 bases, with 18 bases separating them. The CDR3 runs to 15 residues.

Points on this clonotype: An end of the junction differs from the germline gene, which may be a read error. This chain connects TRBV4-2 to TRBJ2-7; tentatively, D is TRBD2 (5 bases). This CDR3 is built from 15 residues. Germline V lookup: CDR1 LGHNA, CDR2 YNFKEQ. DNA of the CDR3: TGTGCCAGCAGCCAAGATCGTCGGCTAGCCTACGAACAGTACTTC. Translation gives CASSQDRRLAYEQYF.

This clonotype has only a few counts. CDR3 coding DNA: TGCAGCGTTGTAGATGTTACCTTCTACGAGCAGTACTTC. Amino acids: CSVVDVTFYEQYF. The V and J genes are TRBV29-1 and TRBJ2-7; D gene uncertain. Trimming stripped 4 bases from V and 3 bases from J, with 13 bases between. This CDR3 region has 13 residues. Germline CDR1 SQVTM, CDR2 ANQGSEA.

CDR3 DNA: TGCGCCAGCAGCTTGGGGACGTCCCTAGACGAGCAGTACTTC. Amino acid sequence: CASSLGTSLDEQYF. The chain employs TRBV5-1 and TRBJ2-7, with D unclear. This CDR3 spans 14 amino acids. Germline-derived CDR1 and CDR2 are SGHRS and YFSETQ. Trimming took 0 bases from V and 5 from J, leaving 12 bases between them.

The gene calls are TRBV10-3 and TRBJ1-2; a weak D match, TRBD1 (5 bases). CDR3 length: 16 residues. The germline V and J ends were trimmed by 6 bases and 4 bases, with 21 bases remaining between them. Germline CDR1 is ENHRY and CDR2 is SYGVKD. For the CDR3, the DNA is TGTGCCATCAGGGCCAATATAGGGGAGGGGACCTATGGCTACACCTTC. Translation gives CAIRANIGEGTYGYTF.

The V call is TRBV29-1, the J call TRBJ2-7, with 11 bases matching TRBD2. Germline CDR1 and CDR2: SQVTM and ANQGSEA. CDR3 length equals 14 residues. V dropped 3 bases and J dropped 0; count of bases not matched to a gene: 1. The CDR3 protein is CSVDTSGSSYEQYF. The CDR3 DNA follows: TGCAGCGTTGATACTAGCGGGAGCTCCTACGAGCAGTACTTC.